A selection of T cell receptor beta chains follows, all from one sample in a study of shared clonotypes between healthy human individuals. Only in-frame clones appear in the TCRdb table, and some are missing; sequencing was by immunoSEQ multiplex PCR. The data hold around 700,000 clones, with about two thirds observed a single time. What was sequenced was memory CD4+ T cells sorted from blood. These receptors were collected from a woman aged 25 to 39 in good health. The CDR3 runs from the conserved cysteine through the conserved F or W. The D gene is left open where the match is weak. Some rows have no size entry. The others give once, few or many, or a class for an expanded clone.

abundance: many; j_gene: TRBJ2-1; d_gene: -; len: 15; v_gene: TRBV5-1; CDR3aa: CASSQDSSSYNEQFF; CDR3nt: TGCGCCAGCAGCCAAGACTCGAGCTCCTACAATGAGCAGTTCTTC
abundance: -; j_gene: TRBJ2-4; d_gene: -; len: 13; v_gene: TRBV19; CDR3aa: CASSLDGGTDQYF; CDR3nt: TGTGCCAGTAGTCTTGATGGAGGGACCGATCAGTACTTC
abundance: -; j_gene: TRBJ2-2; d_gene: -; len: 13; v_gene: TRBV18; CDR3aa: CASSRTNTGELFF; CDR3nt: TGTGCCAGCTCACGAACCAACACCGGGGAGCTGTTTTTT
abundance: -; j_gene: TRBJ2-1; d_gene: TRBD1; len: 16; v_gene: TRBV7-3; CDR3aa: CASSGQARALNNEQFF; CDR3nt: TGTGCCAGCAGCGGACAGGCCAGGGCCCTTAACAATGAGCAGTTCTTC
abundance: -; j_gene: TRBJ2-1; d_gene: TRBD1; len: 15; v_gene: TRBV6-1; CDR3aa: CASSNRGSAGNEQFF; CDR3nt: TGTGCCAGCAGTAACAGGGGCTCTGCCGGCAATGAGCAGTTCTTC
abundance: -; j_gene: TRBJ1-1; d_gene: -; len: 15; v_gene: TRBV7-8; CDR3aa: CASSLVGHFNTEAFF; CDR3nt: TGTGCCAGCAGCTTAGTCGGACATTTTAACACTGAAGCTTTCTTT
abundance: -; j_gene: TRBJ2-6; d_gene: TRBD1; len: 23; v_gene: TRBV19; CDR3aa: CASSIKVGRTGGTGLYGANVLTF; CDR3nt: TGTGCCAGTAGTATTAAGGTGGGCCGCACAGGGGGCACAGGGCTATATGGGGCCAACGTCCTGACTTTC
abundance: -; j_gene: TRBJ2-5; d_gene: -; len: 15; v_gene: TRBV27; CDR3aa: CASSSIGPNQETQYF; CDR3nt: TGTGCCAGCAGTTCTATCGGACCGAACCAAGAGACCCAGTACTTC
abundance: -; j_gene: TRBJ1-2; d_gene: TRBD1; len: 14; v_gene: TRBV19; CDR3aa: CASSGAGGVVGYTF; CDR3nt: TGTGCCAGTAGTGGCGCAGGGGGTGTTGTAGGCTACACCTTC
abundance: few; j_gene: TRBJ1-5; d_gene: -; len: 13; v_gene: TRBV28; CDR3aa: CAAKDRINQPQHF; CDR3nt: TGTGCCGCAAAGGACAGAATCAATCAGCCCCAGCATTTT
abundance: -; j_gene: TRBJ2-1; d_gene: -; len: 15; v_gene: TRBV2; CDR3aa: CASTRGTENYNEQFF; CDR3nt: TGTGCCAGCACCCGGGGGACAGAAAACTACAATGAGCAGTTCTTC
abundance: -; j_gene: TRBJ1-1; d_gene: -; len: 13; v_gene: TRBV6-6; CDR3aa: CASSTLQVTEAFF; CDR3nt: TGTGCCAGCAGTACACTACAAGTCACTGAAGCTTTCTTT
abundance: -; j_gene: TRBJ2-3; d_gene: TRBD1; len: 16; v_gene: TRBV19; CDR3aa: CASSIDPGGSPDTQYF; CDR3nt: TGTGCCAGTAGTATAGATCCAGGGGGTAGTCCAGATACGCAGTATTTT
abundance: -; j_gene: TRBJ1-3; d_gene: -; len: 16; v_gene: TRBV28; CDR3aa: CASSLLSGALGNTIYF; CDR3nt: TGTGCCAGCAGTTTATTATCGGGGGCACTTGGAAACACCATATATTTT
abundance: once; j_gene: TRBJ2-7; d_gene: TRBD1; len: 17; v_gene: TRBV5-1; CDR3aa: CASSKTRGTGLPYEQYF; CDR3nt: TGCGCCAGCAGCAAGACAAGGGGGACAGGGCTACCCTACGAGCAGTACTTC
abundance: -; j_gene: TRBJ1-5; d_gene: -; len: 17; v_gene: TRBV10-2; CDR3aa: CASSEEVGEGSNQPQHF; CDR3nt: TGCGCCAGCAGTGAGGAGGTAGGGGAAGGAAGCAATCAGCCCCAGCATTTT
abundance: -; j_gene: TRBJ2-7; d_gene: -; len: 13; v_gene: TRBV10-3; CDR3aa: CAISERAGIEQYF; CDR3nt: TGTGCCATCAGTGAGAGGGCAGGGATAGAGCAGTACTTC
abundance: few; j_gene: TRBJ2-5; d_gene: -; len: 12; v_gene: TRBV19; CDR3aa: CASSDRGQTQYF; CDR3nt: TGTGCCAGTAGTGATCGTGGACAGACCCAGTACTTC
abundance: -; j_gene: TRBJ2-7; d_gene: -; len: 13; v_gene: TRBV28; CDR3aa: CASSALARGEQYF; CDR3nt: TGTGCCAGCAGTGCCTTAGCGCGGGGCGAGCAGTACTTC
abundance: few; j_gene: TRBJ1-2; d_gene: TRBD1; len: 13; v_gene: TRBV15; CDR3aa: CATRGTGGYGYTF; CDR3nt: TGTGCCACCAGAGGGACAGGGGGCTATGGCTACACCTTC
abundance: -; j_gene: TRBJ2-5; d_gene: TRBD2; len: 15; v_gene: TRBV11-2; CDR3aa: CASSFIPSGSETQYF; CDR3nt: TGTGCCAGCAGCTTCATCCCTAGCGGGAGTGAGACCCAGTACTTC
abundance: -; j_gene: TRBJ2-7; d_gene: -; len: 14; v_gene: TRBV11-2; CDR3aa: CASSSAGAAYEQYF; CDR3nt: TGTGCCAGCAGCTCGGCTGGGGCGGCCTACGAGCAGTACTTC
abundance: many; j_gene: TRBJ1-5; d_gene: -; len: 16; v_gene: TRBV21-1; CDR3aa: CASSKGGRDSNQPQHF; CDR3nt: TGTGCCAGCAGCAAAGGAGGCAGGGATAGCAATCAGCCCCAGCATTTT
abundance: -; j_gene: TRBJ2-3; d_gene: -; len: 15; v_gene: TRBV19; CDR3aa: CASSTSQTGTDTQYF; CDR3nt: TGTGCCAGTAGTACCTCCCAGACGGGTACAGATACGCAGTATTTT
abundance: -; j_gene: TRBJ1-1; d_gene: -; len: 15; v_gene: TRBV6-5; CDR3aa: CASSPLRNRLNEAFF; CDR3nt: TGTGCCAGCAGTCCTTTGAGAAACCGACTGAATGAAGCTTTCTTT
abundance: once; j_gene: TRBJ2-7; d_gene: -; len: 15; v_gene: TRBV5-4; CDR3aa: CASSPQGAGKYEQYF; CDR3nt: TGTGCCAGCAGCCCACAAGGGGCCGGGAAGTACGAGCAGTACTTC
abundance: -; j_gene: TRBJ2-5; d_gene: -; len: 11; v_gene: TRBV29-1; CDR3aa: CSVGVAETQYF; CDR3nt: TGCAGCGTTGGGGTAGCAGAGACCCAGTACTTC
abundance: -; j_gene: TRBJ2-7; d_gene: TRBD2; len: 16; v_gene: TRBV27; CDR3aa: CASRPTASGRAGEQYF; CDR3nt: TGTGCCAGCAGACCCACCGCTAGCGGGAGGGCCGGAGAGCAGTACTTC
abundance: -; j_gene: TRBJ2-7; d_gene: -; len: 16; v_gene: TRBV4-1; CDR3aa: CASSQVTFSANYEQYF; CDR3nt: TGCGCCAGCAGCCAAGTAACTTTCAGTGCAAACTACGAGCAGTACTTC
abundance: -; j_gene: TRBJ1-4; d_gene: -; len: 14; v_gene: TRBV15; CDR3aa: CATSRETRGEKLFF; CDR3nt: TGTGCCACCAGCAGAGAGACCCGGGGTGAAAAACTGTTTTTT
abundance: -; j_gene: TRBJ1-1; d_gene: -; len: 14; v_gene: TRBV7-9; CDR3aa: CASSLGAGKPQAFF; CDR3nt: TGTGCCAGCAGCTTAGGGGCCGGCAAACCACAAGCTTTCTTT
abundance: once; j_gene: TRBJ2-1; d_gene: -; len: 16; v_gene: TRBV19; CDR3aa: CASSILATTTYNEQFF; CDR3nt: TGTGCCAGTAGTATTTTGGCTACAACGACCTACAATGAGCAGTTCTTC
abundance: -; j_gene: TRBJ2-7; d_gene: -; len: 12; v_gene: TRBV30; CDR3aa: CAWMRYSYEQYF; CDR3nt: TGTGCCTGGATGAGGTACTCCTACGAGCAGTACTTC
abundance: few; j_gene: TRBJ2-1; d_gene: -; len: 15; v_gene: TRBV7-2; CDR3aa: CASSLLGLARDEQFF; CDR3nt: TGTGCCAGCAGCTTATTGGGTCTAGCGAGGGATGAGCAGTTCTTC
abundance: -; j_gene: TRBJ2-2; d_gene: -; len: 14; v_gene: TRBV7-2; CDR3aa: CASSPGQNTGELFF; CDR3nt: TGTGCCAGCAGCCCCGGACAGAACACCGGGGAGCTGTTTTTT
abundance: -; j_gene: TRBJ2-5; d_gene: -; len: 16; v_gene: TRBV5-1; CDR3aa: CASTSDPGPGQETQYF; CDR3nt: TGCGCCAGCACCTCCGACCCAGGGCCGGGCCAAGAGACCCAGTACTTC
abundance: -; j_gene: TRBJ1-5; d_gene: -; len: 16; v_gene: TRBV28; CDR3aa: CASNWGSGYSNQPQHF; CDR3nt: TGTGCCAGCAACTGGGGGAGCGGGTATAGCAATCAGCCCCAGCATTTT
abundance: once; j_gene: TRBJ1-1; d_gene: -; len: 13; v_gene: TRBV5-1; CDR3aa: CASHTGLGTEAFF; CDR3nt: TGCGCCAGCCATACAGGGTTGGGGACTGAAGCTTTCTTT
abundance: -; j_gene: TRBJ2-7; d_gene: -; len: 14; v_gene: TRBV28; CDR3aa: CASSSPSWGVKQYF; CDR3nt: TGTGCCAGCAGTTCCCCTAGCTGGGGCGTAAAGCAGTACTTC
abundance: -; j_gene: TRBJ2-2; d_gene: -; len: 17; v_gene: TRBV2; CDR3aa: CASRTGSRGGNTGELFF; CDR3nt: TGTGCCAGCAGAACAGGTTCGAGGGGAGGTAACACCGGGGAGCTGTTTTTT
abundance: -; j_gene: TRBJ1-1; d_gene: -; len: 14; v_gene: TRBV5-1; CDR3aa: CASSGGASNTEAFF; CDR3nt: TGCGCCAGCAGTGGGGGGGCCTCGAACACTGAAGCTTTCTTT
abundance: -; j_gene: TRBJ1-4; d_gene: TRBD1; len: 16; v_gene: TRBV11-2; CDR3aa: CASSPHVGQGGEKLFF; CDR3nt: TGTGCCAGCAGTCCACACGTTGGACAGGGAGGTGAAAAACTGTTTTTT
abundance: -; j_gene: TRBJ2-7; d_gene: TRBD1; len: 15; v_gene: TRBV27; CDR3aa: CASRPGTATGNEQYF; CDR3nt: TGTGCCAGCAGACCCGGGACAGCCACGGGCAACGAGCAGTACTTC
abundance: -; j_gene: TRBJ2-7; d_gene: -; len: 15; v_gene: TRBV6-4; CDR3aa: CASRAGETADYEQYF; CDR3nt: TGTGCCAGCAGGGCCGGTGAGACAGCGGACTACGAGCAGTACTTC
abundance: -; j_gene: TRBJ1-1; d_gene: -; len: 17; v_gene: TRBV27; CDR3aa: CASSRPGTGGPAREAFF; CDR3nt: TGTGCCAGCAGTCGGCCCGGGACCGGGGGGCCGGCCCGGGAAGCTTTCTTT
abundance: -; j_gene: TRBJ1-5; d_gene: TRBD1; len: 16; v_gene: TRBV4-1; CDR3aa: CASSQDRGHANQPQHF; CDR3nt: TGCGCCAGCAGCCAAGACAGGGGGCACGCCAATCAGCCCCAGCATTTT
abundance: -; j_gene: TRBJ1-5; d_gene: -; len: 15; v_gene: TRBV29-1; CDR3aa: CSVEALWKDNQPQHF; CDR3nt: TGCAGCGTTGAAGCACTATGGAAGGACAATCAGCCCCAGCATTTT
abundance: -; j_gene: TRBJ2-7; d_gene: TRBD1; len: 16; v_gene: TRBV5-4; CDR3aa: CASSLGLTGSYGEQYF; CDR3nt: TGTGCCAGCAGCTTGGGTCTGACAGGGTCATATGGCGAGCAGTACTTC
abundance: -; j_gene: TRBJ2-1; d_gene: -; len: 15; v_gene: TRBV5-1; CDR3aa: CASSLDSVSYNEQFF; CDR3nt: TGCGCCAGCAGCTTGGATAGCGTTTCCTACAATGAGCAGTTCTTC
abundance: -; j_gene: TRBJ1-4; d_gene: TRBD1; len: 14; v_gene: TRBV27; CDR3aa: CASSLWGQGEKLFF; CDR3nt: TGTGCCAGCAGTTTATGGGGACAGGGTGAAAAACTGTTTTTT
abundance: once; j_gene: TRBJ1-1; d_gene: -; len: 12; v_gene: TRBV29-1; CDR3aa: CSVQRLNTEAFF; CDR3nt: TGCAGCGTTCAGCGGCTGAACACTGAAGCTTTCTTT
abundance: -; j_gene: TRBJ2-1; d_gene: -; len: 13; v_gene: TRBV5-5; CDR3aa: CASSLVSVAEQFF; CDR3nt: TGTGCCAGCAGCTTGGTCTCTGTAGCTGAGCAGTTCTTC
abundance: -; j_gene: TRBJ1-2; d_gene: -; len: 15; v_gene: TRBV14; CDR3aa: CASSQDMGGYYGYTF; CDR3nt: TGTGCCAGCAGCCAAGATATGGGCGGGTACTATGGCTACACCTTC
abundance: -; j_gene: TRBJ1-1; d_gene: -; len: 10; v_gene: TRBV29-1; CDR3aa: CSVPMEEAFF; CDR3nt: TGCAGCGTTCCCATGGAGGAAGCTTTCTTT
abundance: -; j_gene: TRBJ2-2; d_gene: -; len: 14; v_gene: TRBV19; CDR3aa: CASSIGGTTGELFF; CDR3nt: TGTGCCAGTAGTATAGGCGGGACAACTGGGGAGCTGTTTTTT
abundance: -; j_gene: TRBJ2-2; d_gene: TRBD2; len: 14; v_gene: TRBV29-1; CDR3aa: CSVEAWGGSGELFF; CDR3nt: TGCAGCGTTGAGGCTTGGGGGGGTTCCGGGGAGCTGTTTTTT
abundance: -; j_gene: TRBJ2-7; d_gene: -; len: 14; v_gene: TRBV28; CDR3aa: CASSSGTVPWEQYF; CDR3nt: TGTGCCAGCAGTTCCGGGACGGTCCCGTGGGAGCAGTACTTC
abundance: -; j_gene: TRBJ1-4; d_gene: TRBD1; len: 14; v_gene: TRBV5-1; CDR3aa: CASSWTGTNEKLFF; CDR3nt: TGCGCCAGCAGCTGGACAGGCACTAATGAAAAACTGTTTTTT
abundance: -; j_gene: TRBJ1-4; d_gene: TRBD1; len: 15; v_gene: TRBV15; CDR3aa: CATRQGGVANEKLFF; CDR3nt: TGTGCCACCAGGCAGGGGGGTGTGGCTAATGAAAAACTGTTTTTT